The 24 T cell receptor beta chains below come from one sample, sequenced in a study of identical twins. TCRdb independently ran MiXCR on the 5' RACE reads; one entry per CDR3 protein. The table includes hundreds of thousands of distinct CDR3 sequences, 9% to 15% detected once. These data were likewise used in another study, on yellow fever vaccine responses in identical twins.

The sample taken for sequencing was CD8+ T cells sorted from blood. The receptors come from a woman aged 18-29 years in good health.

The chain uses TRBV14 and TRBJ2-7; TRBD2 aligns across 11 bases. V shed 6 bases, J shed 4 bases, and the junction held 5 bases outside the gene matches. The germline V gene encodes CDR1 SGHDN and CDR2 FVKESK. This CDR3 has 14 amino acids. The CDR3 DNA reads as TGTGCCAGCAGTCGATTAGCGGGAGGGTACGAGCAGTACTTC. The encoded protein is CASSRLAGGYEQYF.

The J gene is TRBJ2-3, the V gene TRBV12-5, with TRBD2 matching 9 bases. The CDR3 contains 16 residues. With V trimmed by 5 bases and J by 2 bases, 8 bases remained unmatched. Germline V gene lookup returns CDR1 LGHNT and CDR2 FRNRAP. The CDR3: CASGQYSGGDTDTQYF. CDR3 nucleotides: TGTGCTAGTGGTCAATATAGCGGGGGCGACACAGATACGCAGTATTTT. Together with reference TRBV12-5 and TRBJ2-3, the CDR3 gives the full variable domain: DARVTQTPRHKVTEMGQEVTMRCQPILGHNTVFWYRQTMMQGLELLAYFRNRAPLDDSGMPKDRFSAEMPDATLATLKIQPSEPRDSAVYFCASGQYSGGDTDTQYFGPGTRLTVL.

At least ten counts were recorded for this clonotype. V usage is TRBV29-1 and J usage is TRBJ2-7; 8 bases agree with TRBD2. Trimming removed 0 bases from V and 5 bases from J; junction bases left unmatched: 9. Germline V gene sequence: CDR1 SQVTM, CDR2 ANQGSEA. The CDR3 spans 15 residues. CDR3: CSVEDHSGIGHEQYF. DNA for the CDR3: TGCAGCGTTGAAGACCATAGCGGGATCGGCCACGAGCAGTACTTC.

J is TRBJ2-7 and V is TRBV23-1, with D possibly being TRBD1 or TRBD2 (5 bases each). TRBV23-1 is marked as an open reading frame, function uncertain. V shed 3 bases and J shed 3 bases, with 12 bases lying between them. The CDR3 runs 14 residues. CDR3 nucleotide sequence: TGCGCCAGCAGTCAGGACGAGGGGATCTACGAGCAGTACGTC. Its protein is CASSQDEGIYEQYV.

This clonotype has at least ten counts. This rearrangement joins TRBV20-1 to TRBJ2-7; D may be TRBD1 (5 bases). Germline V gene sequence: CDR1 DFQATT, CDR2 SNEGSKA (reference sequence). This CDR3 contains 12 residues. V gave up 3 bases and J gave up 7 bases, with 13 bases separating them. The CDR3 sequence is CSASFRAVEQYF. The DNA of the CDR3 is TGCAGTGCTAGTTTCAGGGCGGTGGAGCAGTACTTC.

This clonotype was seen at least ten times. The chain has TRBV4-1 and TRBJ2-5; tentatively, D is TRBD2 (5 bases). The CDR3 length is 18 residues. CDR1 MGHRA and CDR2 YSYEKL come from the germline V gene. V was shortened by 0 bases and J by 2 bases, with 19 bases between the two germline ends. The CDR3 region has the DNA TGCGCCAGCAGCCAAGATCGTAAAGGGCGGGTTGGACAAGAGACCCAGTACTTC. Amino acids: CASSQDRKGRVGQETQYF.

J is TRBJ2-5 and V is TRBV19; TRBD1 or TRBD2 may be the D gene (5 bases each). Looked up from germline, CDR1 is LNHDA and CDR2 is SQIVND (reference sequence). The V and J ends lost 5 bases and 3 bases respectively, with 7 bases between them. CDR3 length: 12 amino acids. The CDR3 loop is CASSGDEETQYF. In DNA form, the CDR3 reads TGTGCCAGTAGTGGGGACGAAGAGACCCAGTACTTC.

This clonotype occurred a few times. The CDR3 bases are TGTGCCAGCAGCACCAACCCAAGCGGGAGAACCCCAGATACGCAGTATTTT. Protein: CASSTNPSGRTPDTQYF. The chain has TRBV5-5 and TRBJ2-3; TRBD2 agrees at 8 bases. CDR1 and CDR2 from the germline V gene are SGHKS and YYEKEE (reference sequence). Germline trimming cut 4 bases from V and 4 bases from J; bases unmatched to any gene: 14. The CDR3 runs to 17 residues.

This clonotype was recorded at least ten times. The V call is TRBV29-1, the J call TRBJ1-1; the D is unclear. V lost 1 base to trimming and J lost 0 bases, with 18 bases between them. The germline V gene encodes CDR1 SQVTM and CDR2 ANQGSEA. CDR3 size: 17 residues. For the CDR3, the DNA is TGCAGCGTTGAAGGAAACAGAACACCCGATTTGAACACTGAAGCTTTCTTT. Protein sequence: CSVEGNRTPDLNTEAFF.

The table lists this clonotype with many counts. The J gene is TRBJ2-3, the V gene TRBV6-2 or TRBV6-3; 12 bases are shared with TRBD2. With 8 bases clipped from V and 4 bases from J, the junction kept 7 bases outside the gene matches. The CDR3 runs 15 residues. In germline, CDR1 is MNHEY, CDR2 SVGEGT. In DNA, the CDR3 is TGTGCCAGCTCGACTAGCGGGAGCGGTGCAGATACGCAGTATTTT. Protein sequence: CASSTSGSGADTQYF.

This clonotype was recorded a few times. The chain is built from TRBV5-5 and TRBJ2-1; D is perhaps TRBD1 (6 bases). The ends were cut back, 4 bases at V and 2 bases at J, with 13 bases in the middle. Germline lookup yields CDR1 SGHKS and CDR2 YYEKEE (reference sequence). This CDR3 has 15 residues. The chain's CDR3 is CASSISSGAYNEQFF. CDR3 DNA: TGTGCCAGCAGCATTTCTTCAGGGGCCTACAATGAGCAGTTCTTC.

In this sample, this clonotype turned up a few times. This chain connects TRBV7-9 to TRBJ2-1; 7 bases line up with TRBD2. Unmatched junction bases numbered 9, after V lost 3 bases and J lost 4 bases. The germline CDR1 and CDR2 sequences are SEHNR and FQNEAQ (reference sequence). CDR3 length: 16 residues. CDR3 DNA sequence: TGTGCCAGCAGCTTCTGGCGGGAGCCAAGGTACAATGAGCAGTTCTTC. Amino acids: CASSFWREPRYNEQFF.

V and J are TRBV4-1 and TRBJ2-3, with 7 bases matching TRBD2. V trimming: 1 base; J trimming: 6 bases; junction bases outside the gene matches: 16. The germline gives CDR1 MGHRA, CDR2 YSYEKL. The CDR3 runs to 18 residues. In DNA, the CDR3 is TGCGCCAGCAGCCAAGTCCCCGGGAAGGGAGGGATCCATGATACGCAGTATTTT. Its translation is CASSQVPGKGGIHDTQYF.

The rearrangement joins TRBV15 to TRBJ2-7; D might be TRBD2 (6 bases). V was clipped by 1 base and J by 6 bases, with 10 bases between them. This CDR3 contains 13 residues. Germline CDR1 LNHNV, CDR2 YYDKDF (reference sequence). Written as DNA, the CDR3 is TGTGCCACCAGCAGAGCGGAGGGTAGCGAGCAGTACGTC. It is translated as CATSRAEGSEQYV.

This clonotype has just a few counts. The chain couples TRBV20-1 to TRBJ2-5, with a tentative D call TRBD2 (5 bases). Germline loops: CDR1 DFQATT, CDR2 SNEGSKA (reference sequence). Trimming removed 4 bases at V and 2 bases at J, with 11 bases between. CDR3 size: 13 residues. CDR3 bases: TGCAGTGCTAAGAGACTACTACAAGAGACCCAGTACTTC. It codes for CSAKRLLQETQYF.

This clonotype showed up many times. Here the CDR3 reads CASSKLAGSTDTQYF. The CDR3 nucleotides are TGTGCCAGCAGCAAACTAGCGGGTAGCACAGATACGCAGTATTTT. The chain combines TRBV12-3 or TRBV12-4 with TRBJ2-3; TRBD2 matches 9 bases. The CDR3 runs to 15 residues. The ends lost 6 bases at V and 0 bases at J; junction bases unmatched: 4.

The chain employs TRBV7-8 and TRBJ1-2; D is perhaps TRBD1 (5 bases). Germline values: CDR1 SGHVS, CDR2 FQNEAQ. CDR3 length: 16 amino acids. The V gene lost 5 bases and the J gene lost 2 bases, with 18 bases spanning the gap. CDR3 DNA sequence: TGTGCCAGCAGCCGCCAAACCTGGGGCTTCAACTATGGCTACACCTTC. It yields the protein CASSRQTWGFNYGYTF.

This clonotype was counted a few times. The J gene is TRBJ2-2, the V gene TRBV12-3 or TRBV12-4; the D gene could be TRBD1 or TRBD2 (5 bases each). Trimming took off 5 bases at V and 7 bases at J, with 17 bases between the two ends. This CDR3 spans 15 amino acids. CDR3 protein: CASSLTRGIGGELFF. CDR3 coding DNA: TGTGCCAGCAGTCTTACGAGGGGCATCGGCGGGGAGCTGTTTTTT.

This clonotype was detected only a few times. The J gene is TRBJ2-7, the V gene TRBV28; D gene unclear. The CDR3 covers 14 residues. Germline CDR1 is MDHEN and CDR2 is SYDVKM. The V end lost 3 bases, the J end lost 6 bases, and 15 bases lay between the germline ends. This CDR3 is CASSFRIGYREQYF. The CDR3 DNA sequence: TGTGCCAGCAGTTTTCGTATTGGGTATCGCGAGCAGTACTTC.

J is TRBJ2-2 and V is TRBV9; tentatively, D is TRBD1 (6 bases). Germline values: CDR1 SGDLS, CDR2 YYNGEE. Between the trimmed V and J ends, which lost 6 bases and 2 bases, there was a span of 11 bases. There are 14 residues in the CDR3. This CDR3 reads CASTSGTNTGELFF. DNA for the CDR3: TGTGCCAGCACCTCCGGGACAAACACCGGGGAGCTGTTTTTT.

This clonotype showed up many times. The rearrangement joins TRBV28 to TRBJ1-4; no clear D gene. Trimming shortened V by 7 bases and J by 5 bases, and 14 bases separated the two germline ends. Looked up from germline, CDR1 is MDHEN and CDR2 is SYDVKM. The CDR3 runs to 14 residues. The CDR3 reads CASNKGEWNEKLFF. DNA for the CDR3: TGTGCCAGCAATAAGGGAGAATGGAATGAAAAACTGTTTTTT. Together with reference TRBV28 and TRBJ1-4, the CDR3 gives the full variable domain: DVKVTQSSRYLVKRTGEKVFLECVQDMDHENMFWYRQDPGLGLRLIYFSYDVKMKEKGDIPEGYSVSREKKERFSLILESASTNQTSMYLCASNKGEWNEKLFFGSGTQLSVL.

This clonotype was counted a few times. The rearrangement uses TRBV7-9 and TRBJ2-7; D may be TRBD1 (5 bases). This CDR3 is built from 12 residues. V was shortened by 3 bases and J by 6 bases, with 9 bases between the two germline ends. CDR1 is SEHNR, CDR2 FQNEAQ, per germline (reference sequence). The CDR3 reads CASSFVGAEQYF. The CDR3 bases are TGTGCCAGCAGCTTCGTAGGGGCCGAGCAGTACTTC.

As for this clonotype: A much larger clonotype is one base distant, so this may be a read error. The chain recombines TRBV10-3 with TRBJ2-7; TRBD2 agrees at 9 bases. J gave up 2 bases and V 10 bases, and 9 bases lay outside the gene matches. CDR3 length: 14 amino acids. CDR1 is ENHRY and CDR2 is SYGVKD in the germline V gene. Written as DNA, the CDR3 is TGTGCCACCAAACCTAGCGGGGAAGCCTACGAGCAGTACTTC. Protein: CATKPSGEAYEQYF.

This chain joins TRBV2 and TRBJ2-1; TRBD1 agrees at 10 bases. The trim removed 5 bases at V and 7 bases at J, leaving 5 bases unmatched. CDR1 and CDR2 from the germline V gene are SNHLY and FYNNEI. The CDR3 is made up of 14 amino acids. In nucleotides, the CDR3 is TGTGCCAGCAGTCGAGGGACAGGGGAAAATGAGCAGTTCTTC. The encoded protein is CASSRGTGENEQFF.